The entry below gives a single T cell receptor beta chain sequence along with its context. The sample originates from a study of blood T cell repertoires in COVID-19. This CDR3 has 16 residues. Germline V gene sequence: CDR1 MDHEN, CDR2 SYDVKM. V lost 11 bases and J lost 0; bases outside the gene matches: 7. Generated by immunoSEQ multiplex PCR, the TCRdb table keeps only in-frame clones and is missing some. The sample includes roughly 200,000 clones, approximately 85% of them seen just once. The sequenced material came from peripheral blood. This rearrangement joins TRBV28 to TRBJ2-6; TRBD1 matches 10 bases. The receptor was isolated from a woman aged 55-69 years with acute or convalescent COVID-19. The CDR3 bases are TGTGCCGGAGGGACAGGGGTGGCCTCTGGGGCCAACGTCCTGACTTTC. This codes for CAGGTGVASGANVLTF. The full variable domain, its missing parts supplied by reference TRBV28 and TRBJ2-6, is DVKVTQSSRYLVKRTGEKVFLECVQDMDHENMFWYRQDPGLGLRLIYFSYDVKMKEKGDIPEGYSVSREKKERFSLILESASTNQTSMYLCAGGTGVASGANVLTFGAGSRLTVL.